This TCR beta chain was recovered during a study of OX40 agonist ivuxolimab in advanced cancers. Study summary: Head and neck, renal cell, melanoma or hepatocellular carcinoma were the cancers that dose-escalation patients had. Earlier treatment with anti-PD-1, anti-PD-L1 or anti-CTLA-4 was permitted, and over 35% had received some. Study-wide findings and caveats: CD8+ T cells were the subset that, on average, had more expanded clones than CD4+.

Trimming shortened V by 3 bases and J by 5 bases, and 14 bases separated the two germline ends. This CDR3 contains 14 residues. Germline CDR1 reads SGHNT; CDR2 reads YYREEE (reference sequence). A remark on this clone: The antigen is undetermined.

Libraries were prepared by immunoSEQ multiplex PCR; TCRdb keeps only in-frame clonotypes and omits some of them. The table lists approximately 64,000 clones, about 87% of them singletons, with roughly 0.67% in the top ten. V gene TRBV5-4 combines with J gene TRBJ2-5; D may be TRBD1 or TRBD2 (5 bases each). The clonotype was recovered from an adult with an advanced solid tumor such as melanoma, head and neck, liver or kidney cancer. Sequencing used CD4+ or CD8+ T cells sorted from blood, obtained in a trial of the OX40 agonist ivuxolimab. The CDR3 sequence is CASSSARGGETQYF. The CDR3 bases are TGTGCCAGCAGCTCCGCGAGGGGCGGGGAGACCCAGTACTTC.